This is a list of T cell receptor beta chains from one sample in a study of Ad26.COV2.S vaccination and SARS-CoV-2 variants. Using immunoSEQ multiplex PCR, the repertoire was profiled, and TCRdb retains in-frame clones only, with some absent. The data show 350,000 to 550,000 clones, 85% to 90% seen once. The sample was peripheral blood, taken in a trial of Ad26.COV2.S vaccine versus placebo. The receptors shown here come from a person aged 18-65 years who received the Ad26.COV2.S COVID-19 vaccine or a placebo. The CDR3 runs from the conserved cysteine through the conserved F or W. The order of the fields is V gene, J gene, CDR3 protein.

v_gene: TRBV28; j_gene: TRBJ1-1; CDR3aa: CAIRGGSSTEAFF
v_gene: TRBV4-3; j_gene: TRBJ2-5; CDR3aa: CASSQEKGGETQYF
v_gene: TRBV5-1; j_gene: TRBJ1-4; CDR3aa: CASSLDSPNEKLFF
v_gene: TRBV5-1; j_gene: TRBJ1-2; CDR3aa: CASSHGTGANYGYTF
v_gene: TRBV7-2; j_gene: TRBJ2-7; CDR3aa: CASSIRGASGSYEQYF
v_gene: TRBV10-3; j_gene: TRBJ2-7; CDR3aa: CAIRVRQDPSSYEQYF
v_gene: TRBV3-1/TRBV3-2; j_gene: TRBJ2-3; CDR3aa: CASSQDITSGGVDTQYF
v_gene: TRBV29-1; j_gene: TRBJ2-5; CDR3aa: CSVSIEGGGTQYF
v_gene: TRBV9; j_gene: TRBJ1-3; CDR3aa: CASSVDHARNTIYF
v_gene: TRBV19; j_gene: TRBJ1-5; CDR3aa: CASSIGGNSNQPQHF
v_gene: TRBV9; j_gene: TRBJ2-3; CDR3aa: CASSSPGLADIRGTDTQYF
v_gene: TRBV11-3; j_gene: TRBJ2-5; CDR3aa: CASSLDRLETQYF
v_gene: TRBV5-1; j_gene: TRBJ2-3; CDR3aa: CASSLDPAGLTDTQYF
v_gene: TRBV27; j_gene: TRBJ1-6; CDR3aa: CASSQGPTQPLHF
v_gene: TRBV5-1; j_gene: TRBJ1-2; CDR3aa: CASSSIPNYGYTF
v_gene: TRBV4-1; j_gene: TRBJ1-1; CDR3aa: CASSNRDRVPYTEAFF
v_gene: TRBV6-2/TRBV6-3; j_gene: TRBJ1-2; CDR3aa: CASSDGSYGYTF
v_gene: TRBV7-9; j_gene: TRBJ2-1; CDR3aa: CASSTRLAGGPREQFF
v_gene: TRBV7-2; j_gene: TRBJ2-1; CDR3aa: CASSLDRGINLFF
v_gene: TRBV5-1; j_gene: TRBJ1-2; CDR3aa: CASSLAQSTYGYTF
v_gene: TRBV19; j_gene: TRBJ2-1; CDR3aa: CASRAGTGRSEQFF
v_gene: TRBV7-3; j_gene: TRBJ2-1; CDR3aa: CASSLPHTGNNEQFF
v_gene: TRBV7-9; j_gene: TRBJ1-5; CDR3aa: CASGTGTGDQPQHF
v_gene: TRBV28; j_gene: TRBJ2-2; CDR3aa: CASSLPPGRANTGELFF
v_gene: TRBV5-1; j_gene: TRBJ2-1; CDR3aa: CASTRGTGGGSYNEQFF
v_gene: TRBV7-2; j_gene: TRBJ2-5; CDR3aa: CASSLGTGIETQYF
v_gene: TRBV9; j_gene: TRBJ1-1; CDR3aa: CASSVEGQLDTEAFF
v_gene: TRBV7-8; j_gene: TRBJ1-6; CDR3aa: CASSLDPFSHNSPLHF
v_gene: TRBV21-1; j_gene: TRBJ1-5; CDR3aa: CASSKGGVYSNQPQHF
v_gene: TRBV11-3; j_gene: TRBJ2-3; CDR3aa: CASSSRLATDTQYF
v_gene: TRBV7-2; j_gene: TRBJ2-2; CDR3aa: CASSWSPPGITGELFF
v_gene: TRBV14; j_gene: TRBJ1-2; CDR3aa: CASSQGQKYGYTF
v_gene: TRBV7-3; j_gene: TRBJ1-1; CDR3aa: CASSLNRAPDTEAFF